This T cell receptor (beta chain) was retrieved from a study of shared clonotypes between healthy human individuals. Findings and caveats of the study: Across subsets, estimated richness was generally greater for naive than for memory populations.

Donors, healthy HIV-negative adults, lacked recent acute infections or vaccinations. The study drew all its donors from Caucasian adults living in Nashville, Tennessee. V shed 5 bases and J 9 bases; nucleotides not matched to a gene: 5. CDR1 and CDR2 from the germline V gene are SGHRS and YFSETQ. This CDR3 contains 13 residues. An even split of each subset's genomic DNA across several immunoSEQ plates was performed. This table comes from immunoSEQ multiplex PCR, and its TCRdb copy is limited to in-frame clones, with some not included. The data contain 2 million to 2.5 million clones, roughly 92% of them seen just once; the ten biggest clones take up 0.37%. Comment on this clone: Antigen: not known.

The chain carries TRBV5-1 and TRBJ2-1, with TRBD2 matching 10 bases. Sequences were obtained from naive CD4+ T cells from PBMCs. Subset: CD45RA+ positively selected. The source of this sequence is a man younger than 30 in good health. Some clones in this sample may be carry-over from other donors' samples. The CDR3 region has the DNA TGCGCCAGCAGTCTAGCGGGAGTTACTGAGCAGTTCTTC. This translates into CASSLAGVTEQFF.